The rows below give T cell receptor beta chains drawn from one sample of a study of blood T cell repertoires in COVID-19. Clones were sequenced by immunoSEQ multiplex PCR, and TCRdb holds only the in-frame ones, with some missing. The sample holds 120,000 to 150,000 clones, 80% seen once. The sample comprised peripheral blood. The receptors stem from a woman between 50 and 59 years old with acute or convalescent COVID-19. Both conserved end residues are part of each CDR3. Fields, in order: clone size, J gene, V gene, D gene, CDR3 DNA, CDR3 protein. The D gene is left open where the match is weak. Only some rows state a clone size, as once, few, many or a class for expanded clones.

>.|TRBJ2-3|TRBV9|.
TGTGCCAGCAGCGTAGACGGCTCTAGCGGCACAGATACGCAGTATTTT
CASSVDGSSGTDTQYF
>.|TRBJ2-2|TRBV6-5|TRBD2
TGTGCCAGCAGGGCAGCGGGGGGGAACACCGGGGAGCTGTTTTTT
CASRAAGGNTGELFF
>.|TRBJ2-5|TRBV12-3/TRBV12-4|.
TGTGCCAGCAGTTTAACAGGAGAAGAGACCCAGTACTTC
CASSLTGEETQYF
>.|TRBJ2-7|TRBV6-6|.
TGTGCCAGCACTAAGACGGGACAATCGGTGGCCTACGAGCAGTACTTC
CASTKTGQSVAYEQYF
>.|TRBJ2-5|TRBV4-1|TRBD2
TGCGCCAGCAGCCACGCGGGGGGGAACCAAGAGACCCAGTACTTC
CASSHAGGNQETQYF
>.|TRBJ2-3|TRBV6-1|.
TGTGCCAGCAGTGAGTTAATAGATACGCAGTATTTT
CASSELIDTQYF
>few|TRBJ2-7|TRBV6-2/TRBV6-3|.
TGTGCCAGCAGTCACGGGGGAGAGCAGTACTTC
CASSHGGEQYF
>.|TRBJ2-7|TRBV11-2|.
TGTGCCAGCAGCTTACAGGAATACGAGCAGTACTTC
CASSLQEYEQYF
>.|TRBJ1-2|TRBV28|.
TGTGCCAGCAGTTTAGAGCACTATGGCTACACCTTC
CASSLEHYGYTF
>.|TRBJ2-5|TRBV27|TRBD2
TGTGCCAGCAGTAGAACTAGCGGGGGTGTAGAGACCCAGTACTTC
CASSRTSGGVETQYF
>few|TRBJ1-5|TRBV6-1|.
TGTGCCAGCAGTGAGGGGTCGGCGGGTTATAGCAATCAGCCCCAGCATTTT
CASSEGSAGYSNQPQHF
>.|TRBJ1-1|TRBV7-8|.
TGTGCCAGCAGCTTTTTTCGGGAGAACACTGAAGCTTTCTTT
CASSFFRENTEAFF
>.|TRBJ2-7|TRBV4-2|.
TGTGCCAGCAGCCAAGTGGCGGTACACGAGCAGTACTTC
CASSQVAVHEQYF
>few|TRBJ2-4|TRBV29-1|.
TGCAGCGTTGCCCGGGAAAACATTCAGTACTTC
CSVARENIQYF
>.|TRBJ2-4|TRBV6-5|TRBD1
TGTGCCAGCAGTCCGACAGGGATCAAAAACATTCAGTACTTC
CASSPTGIKNIQYF
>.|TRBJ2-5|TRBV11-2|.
TGTGCCAGCAGTATGGACAGTCACTCGCTGGCCCAGTACTTC
CASSMDSHSLAQYF
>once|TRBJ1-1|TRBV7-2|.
TGTGCCAGCAGCTTAACTCCCAGGGACACTGAAGCTTTCTTT
CASSLTPRDTEAFF
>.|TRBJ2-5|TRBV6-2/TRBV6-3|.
TGTGCCAGCAGTGGACTCCAAGAGACCCAGTACTTC
CASSGLQETQYF
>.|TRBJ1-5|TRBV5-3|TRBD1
TGTGCCAGAAGCTGCCGACAGGGTAGATGTAATTGGAAATCAAAGCCCCAGCATTTT
CARSCRQGRCNWKSKPQHF
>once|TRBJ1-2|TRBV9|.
TGTGCCAGCAGCGTAGACAGTAACTATGGCTACACCTTC
CASSVDSNYGYTF
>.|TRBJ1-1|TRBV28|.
TGTGCCAGCAGTACAGGTTTTTGGGGAACTTTTAAGATGAACACTGAAGCTTTCTTT
CASSTGFWGTFKMNTEAFF
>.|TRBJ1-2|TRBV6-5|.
TGTGCCAGCATCGGAGCCCTTTGGGGCTACACCTTC
CASIGALWGYTF
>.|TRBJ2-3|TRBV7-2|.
TGTGCCAGCAGCTTAGAGCTTTATACGCAGTATTTT
CASSLELYTQYF
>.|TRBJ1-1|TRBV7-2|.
TGTGCCAGCAGACAGACAGTGAACACTGAAGCTTTCTTT
CASRQTVNTEAFF
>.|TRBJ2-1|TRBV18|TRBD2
TGTGCCAGCCGGACTAGCGGGGGTTCCGATGAGCAGTTCTTC
CASRTSGGSDEQFF
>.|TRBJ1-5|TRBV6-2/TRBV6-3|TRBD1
TGTGCCAGCAGTTACTTCGGGACAGGGAATCAGCCCCAGCATTTT
CASSYFGTGNQPQHF
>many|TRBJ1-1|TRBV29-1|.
TGCAGCGTTGAATTTATGTCAGGGGCCACTGAAGCTTTCTTT
CSVEFMSGATEAFF
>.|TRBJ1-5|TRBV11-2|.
TGTGCCAGCAGCTTATATGAGGGTCAGCCCCAGCATTTT
CASSLYEGQPQHF
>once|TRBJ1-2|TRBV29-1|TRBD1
TGCAGCGTCCGGGACAGGGGCTATGGCTACACCTTC
CSVRDRGYGYTF
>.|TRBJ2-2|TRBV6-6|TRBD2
TGTGCCAGCAGCCGCACACGGGGAGGGACCGGGGAGCTGTTTTTT
CASSRTRGGTGELFF
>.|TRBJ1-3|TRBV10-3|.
TGTGCCATCAGCCCACAGGGCATGGGCGGAAACACCATATATTTT
CAISPQGMGGNTIYF
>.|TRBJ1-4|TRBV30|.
TGTGCCTGGGGGAGCGGGCGGTTGACTAATGAAAAACTGTTTTTT
CAWGSGRLTNEKLFF
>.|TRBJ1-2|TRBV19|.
TGTGCCTGCGCCCCGATTTCGACTGGATATGGCTACACCTTC
CACAPISTGYGYTF
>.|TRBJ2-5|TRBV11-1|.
TGTGCCAGCAGTTGGCGGGGAGAGACCCAGTACTTC
CASSWRGETQYF
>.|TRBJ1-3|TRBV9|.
TGTGCCAGCAGCGTAGAGGCGGAAAACACCATATATTTT
CASSVEAENTIYF
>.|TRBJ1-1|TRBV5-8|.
TGTGCCAGCAGCCCTCGGGGTGACGAAGCTTTCTTT
CASSPRGDEAFF
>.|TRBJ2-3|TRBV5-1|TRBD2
TGCGCCAGCAGCTTGTCCAGCGGGGGTGTTTATTTCGGCACAGATACGCAGTATTTT
CASSLSSGGVYFGTDTQYF
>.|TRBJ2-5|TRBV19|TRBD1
TGTGCCAGTGGGGAGGGACAGGGGGTAGAGACCCAGTACTTC
CASGEGQGVETQYF
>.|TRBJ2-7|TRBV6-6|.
TGTGCCAGCAGTTACTCTCCGGGTGGGGCAGACGAGCAGTACTTC
CASSYSPGGADEQYF
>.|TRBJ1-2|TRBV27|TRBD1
TGTGCCAGCAGCCCGGGACAGGGAAACGGCTACACCTTC
CASSPGQGNGYTF